A selection of T cell receptor beta chains follows, all from one sample in a study of T cells in localized non-small cell lung cancer. Clones were read by immunoSEQ multiplex PCR, and TCRdb kept only the in-frame ones, dropping some. The table lists 25,000 to 35,000 clones, roughly nine tenths of them singletons. Material: peripheral blood, obtained before any cancer treatment. The receptors derive from a female donor over 55 with stage I lung adenocarcinoma. Each CDR3 is given with its conserved first and last residue. Fields, in order: D gene, V gene, clone size, J gene, CDR3 DNA, CDR3 protein. The D gene is left open where the match is weak. Some rows have no size entry. The others give once, few or many, or a class for an expanded clone.

d_gene: TRBD2; v_gene: TRBV9; abundance: NA; j_gene: TRBJ2-2; CDR3nt: TGTGCCAGCGGACTAGTGGGGACCGGGGAGCTGTTTTTT; CDR3aa: CASGLVGTGELFF
d_gene: TRBD2; v_gene: TRBV9; abundance: NA; j_gene: TRBJ2-1; CDR3nt: TGTGCCACCGCACGGGGGGAGGGGTGGAATGAGCAGTTCTTC; CDR3aa: CATARGEGWNEQFF
d_gene: TRBD1; v_gene: TRBV6-6; abundance: NA; j_gene: TRBJ1-5; CDR3nt: TGTGCCAGCAGCCGCCCGGGACAGGGTAATCAGCCCCAGCATTTT; CDR3aa: CASSRPGQGNQPQHF
d_gene: NA; v_gene: TRBV5-4; abundance: once; j_gene: TRBJ1-2; CDR3nt: TGTGCCAGCAGCTTGGGGGGGCAGGATGGCTACACCTTC; CDR3aa: CASSLGGQDGYTF
d_gene: TRBD1; v_gene: TRBV5-4; abundance: NA; j_gene: TRBJ2-7; CDR3nt: TGTGCCAGCAGCCATCTGGACAGGGAGGCCGAGCAGTACTTC; CDR3aa: CASSHLDREAEQYF
d_gene: TRBD2; v_gene: TRBV11-3; abundance: NA; j_gene: TRBJ2-1; CDR3nt: TGTGCCAGCAGCTTTTCCGGGACTAGCGGGAGCAATGAGCAGTTCTTC; CDR3aa: CASSFSGTSGSNEQFF
d_gene: NA; v_gene: TRBV13; abundance: NA; j_gene: TRBJ2-5; CDR3nt: TGTGCCAGCAGCTTACGACAGGCGGCTCAAGAGACCCAGTACTTC; CDR3aa: CASSLRQAAQETQYF
d_gene: NA; v_gene: TRBV25-1; abundance: NA; j_gene: TRBJ1-1; CDR3nt: TGTGCCAGCAGTGAATCGCTCGTGGGGGATGAAGCTTTCTTT; CDR3aa: CASSESLVGDEAFF
d_gene: NA; v_gene: TRBV10-2; abundance: NA; j_gene: TRBJ1-1; CDR3nt: TGCGCCAGCAGTGAAAACCAGGGCACTGAAGCTTTCTTT; CDR3aa: CASSENQGTEAFF
d_gene: TRBD1; v_gene: TRBV11-3; abundance: NA; j_gene: TRBJ2-2; CDR3nt: TGTGCCAGCAGCTTAGGAAGACAGGGGACCGGGGAGCTGTTTTTT; CDR3aa: CASSLGRQGTGELFF
d_gene: NA; v_gene: TRBV19; abundance: NA; j_gene: TRBJ2-1; CDR3nt: TGTGCCAGTAAGGAGAGGACCTACAATGAGCAGTTCTTC; CDR3aa: CASKERTYNEQFF
d_gene: TRBD1; v_gene: TRBV7-7; abundance: NA; j_gene: TRBJ2-2; CDR3nt: TGTGCCAGCAGCCCCAACACAGGGGCTGGGGACACCGGGGAGCTGTTTTTT; CDR3aa: CASSPNTGAGDTGELFF
d_gene: NA; v_gene: TRBV2; abundance: NA; j_gene: TRBJ1-5; CDR3nt: TGTGCCAGCACCGGGGCCAGGAGCAATCAGCCCCAGCATTTT; CDR3aa: CASTGARSNQPQHF
d_gene: NA; v_gene: TRBV7-3; abundance: NA; j_gene: TRBJ2-2; CDR3nt: TGTGCCAGTAAGGACCTTACCGGGGAGCTGTTTTTT; CDR3aa: CASKDLTGELFF
d_gene: TRBD1; v_gene: TRBV7-2; abundance: few; j_gene: TRBJ1-5; CDR3nt: TGTGCCAGCAGCCCCGACAGGGCCGGGCAGCCCCAGCATTTT; CDR3aa: CASSPDRAGQPQHF
d_gene: TRBD1; v_gene: TRBV9; abundance: NA; j_gene: TRBJ1-4; CDR3nt: TGTGCCAGCAGCGTATCCCCCGGGACAGGGGTGGAAAAACTGTTTTTT; CDR3aa: CASSVSPGTGVEKLFF
d_gene: TRBD1; v_gene: TRBV6-5; abundance: NA; j_gene: TRBJ2-7; CDR3nt: TGTGCCAGCAGCCGTCCCGGGACAGGGGGCTACCAGTACTTC; CDR3aa: CASSRPGTGGYQYF
d_gene: NA; v_gene: TRBV7-3; abundance: once; j_gene: TRBJ2-7; CDR3nt: TGTGCCAACAGCATCAACTGGGGAGCCGACGAGCAGTACTTC; CDR3aa: CANSINWGADEQYF
d_gene: TRBD1; v_gene: TRBV7-2; abundance: NA; j_gene: TRBJ2-7; CDR3nt: TGTGCCAGCAGCTTCTCGGGACAGGGGACCCACGAGCAGTACTTC; CDR3aa: CASSFSGQGTHEQYF
d_gene: NA; v_gene: TRBV6-1; abundance: NA; j_gene: TRBJ1-5; CDR3nt: TGTGCCAGCAGCCCCGGAGTCCGGCGCGATCAGCCCCAGCATTTT; CDR3aa: CASSPGVRRDQPQHF
d_gene: NA; v_gene: TRBV19; abundance: NA; j_gene: TRBJ2-6; CDR3nt: TGTGCCAGTAACAGGGCTGGGGCCAACGTCCTGACTTTC; CDR3aa: CASNRAGANVLTF
d_gene: TRBD2; v_gene: TRBV5-1; abundance: NA; j_gene: TRBJ2-1; CDR3nt: TGCGCCAGCAGCGAGGGACTAGCGGGCAGTATTGAGCAGTTCTTC; CDR3aa: CASSEGLAGSIEQFF
d_gene: TRBD2; v_gene: TRBV4-3; abundance: NA; j_gene: TRBJ2-3; CDR3nt: TGCGCCAGCAGCCAAGTAGCGGGAAACACAGATACGCAGTATTTT; CDR3aa: CASSQVAGNTDTQYF
d_gene: TRBD1; v_gene: TRBV4-3; abundance: NA; j_gene: TRBJ1-2; CDR3nt: TGCGCCAGCAGCCAAGGGACAGGGGACGTTGGCTATGGCTACACCTTC; CDR3aa: CASSQGTGDVGYGYTF
d_gene: NA; v_gene: TRBV5-1; abundance: NA; j_gene: TRBJ2-7; CDR3nt: TGCGCCAGCAGCTTGTCAGGACAGCACTACGAGCAGTACTTC; CDR3aa: CASSLSGQHYEQYF
d_gene: TRBD2; v_gene: TRBV11-2; abundance: NA; j_gene: TRBJ2-7; CDR3nt: TGTGCCAGCAGCCCCCCCGGGGGGGAGGGCGGCGAGCAGTACTTC; CDR3aa: CASSPPGGEGGEQYF
d_gene: TRBD2; v_gene: TRBV7-2; abundance: NA; j_gene: TRBJ2-7; CDR3nt: TGTGCCAGCACCGACGGGACTAGCAACTCCCGGATGTACGAGCAGTACTTC; CDR3aa: CASTDGTSNSRMYEQYF
d_gene: NA; v_gene: TRBV6-5; abundance: NA; j_gene: TRBJ1-1; CDR3nt: TGTGCCAGCAGCGACGGGGGCAAACCTGAAGCTTTCTTT; CDR3aa: CASSDGGKPEAFF
d_gene: NA; v_gene: TRBV19; abundance: NA; j_gene: TRBJ1-4; CDR3nt: TGTGCCAGTAGTACCTACCCCAGGGCTGCAACTAATGAAAAACTGTTTTTT; CDR3aa: CASSTYPRAATNEKLFF
d_gene: TRBD2; v_gene: TRBV4-3; abundance: NA; j_gene: TRBJ2-5; CDR3nt: TGCGCCAGCAGCCCCCGGACTAGCCAAGAGACCCAGTACTTC; CDR3aa: CASSPRTSQETQYF
d_gene: TRBD1; v_gene: TRBV28; abundance: NA; j_gene: TRBJ2-7; CDR3nt: TGTGCCAGCAGCCCTCCGGGACAGGGCTCCTACGAGCAGTACTTC; CDR3aa: CASSPPGQGSYEQYF
d_gene: NA; v_gene: TRBV6-1; abundance: NA; j_gene: TRBJ2-5; CDR3nt: TGTGCCAGCAGTGAAGCCCCGATAGAGACCCAGTACTTC; CDR3aa: CASSEAPIETQYF
d_gene: TRBD2; v_gene: TRBV29-1; abundance: NA; j_gene: TRBJ2-1; CDR3nt: TGCAGCGTTGAAGGGACTAGCAATAATGAGCAGTTCTTC; CDR3aa: CSVEGTSNNEQFF
d_gene: NA; v_gene: TRBV6-4; abundance: NA; j_gene: TRBJ2-1; CDR3nt: TGTGCCAGCAGTGACGAGGGGGGGGCTGAGCAGTTCTTC; CDR3aa: CASSDEGGAEQFF
d_gene: NA; v_gene: TRBV18; abundance: NA; j_gene: TRBJ2-3; CDR3nt: TGTGCCAGCTCAGAAGGCGGGGTAGAGACAGATACGCAGTATTTT; CDR3aa: CASSEGGVETDTQYF
d_gene: TRBD1; v_gene: TRBV15; abundance: NA; j_gene: TRBJ1-2; CDR3nt: TGTGCCACCAGCAGAGGGACAGGGTTCATGGGTAGCTATGGCTACACCTTC; CDR3aa: CATSRGTGFMGSYGYTF
d_gene: NA; v_gene: TRBV7-2; abundance: NA; j_gene: TRBJ2-2; CDR3nt: TGTGCCAGCAGCTTAGCTCCGGGAAATACCGGGGAGCTGTTTTTT; CDR3aa: CASSLAPGNTGELFF
d_gene: NA; v_gene: TRBV6-5; abundance: NA; j_gene: TRBJ1-1; CDR3nt: TGTGCCAGCAGTTATGTGAGGGACACTGAAGCTTTCTTT; CDR3aa: CASSYVRDTEAFF
d_gene: NA; v_gene: TRBV19; abundance: NA; j_gene: TRBJ1-4; CDR3nt: TGTGCCAGTAGTGGGAGTGAAAAACTGTTTTTT; CDR3aa: CASSGSEKLFF
d_gene: NA; v_gene: TRBV30; abundance: NA; j_gene: TRBJ2-2; CDR3nt: TGTGCCTCAGGGGAAAACACCGGGGAGCTGTTTTTT; CDR3aa: CASGENTGELFF
d_gene: NA; v_gene: TRBV7-2; abundance: NA; j_gene: TRBJ2-7; CDR3nt: TGTGCCAGCAGCTTTAGTCTCCCCGGGAGCTACGAGCAGTACTTC; CDR3aa: CASSFSLPGSYEQYF
d_gene: TRBD2; v_gene: TRBV2; abundance: NA; j_gene: TRBJ2-7; CDR3nt: TGTGCCAGCAGCCGTACTAGCGGTCTGTCCTACGAGCAGTACTTC; CDR3aa: CASSRTSGLSYEQYF
d_gene: NA; v_gene: TRBV7-2; abundance: once; j_gene: TRBJ2-3; CDR3nt: TGTGCCAGCAGCTTAGCGCTTGGGACAGATACGCAGTATTTT; CDR3aa: CASSLALGTDTQYF
d_gene: NA; v_gene: TRBV6-4; abundance: NA; j_gene: TRBJ2-3; CDR3nt: TGTGCCAGCAGTCCCGGGCCGGCCCAGGGGGATACGCAGTATTTT; CDR3aa: CASSPGPAQGDTQYF
d_gene: NA; v_gene: TRBV7-2; abundance: NA; j_gene: TRBJ2-1; CDR3nt: TGTGCCAGCAGCTTAGGGCGTCCCTTCTACAATGAGCAGTTCTTC; CDR3aa: CASSLGRPFYNEQFF
d_gene: TRBD2; v_gene: TRBV10-2; abundance: once; j_gene: TRBJ2-5; CDR3nt: TGCGCCAGCAGGCAGGGAGGGGAGACCCAGTACTTC; CDR3aa: CASRQGGETQYF